This TCR beta chain was sequenced in a study of T cells in Graves' hyperthyroidism and ophthalmopathy. Broader study findings: Most expanded thyroid clonotypes above 0.001 recurred in blood. In simple terms, a model built on 13 V-J features told ophthalmopathy apart from stable hyperthyroidism.

Researchers amplified the TCR beta CDR3 regions from RNA transcripts. A first-round RT-PCR of the TCR CDR3 used the HTBI primer set. TCRdb independently ran MiXCR on the multiplex PCR reads; one entry per CDR3 protein. The sample lists around 700,000 distinct CDR3 sequences, around 40% occurring once. An approximately 10 ml volume of fresh peripheral blood provided the PBMCs. Turning to this clonotype: What it recognizes is unknown.

The CDR3 runs 15 residues. Trimming removed 2 bases from V and 1 base from J, with 12 bases in between. Germline V lookup: CDR1 PRHDT, CDR2 FYEKMQ (reference sequence). The sample was blood. This chain connects TRBV13 to TRBJ2-7; D is undetermined. The clonotype was recovered from a woman between 35 and 50 years old with Graves' hyperthyroidism. CDR3 residues: CASSLKPYLSYEQYF. For the CDR3, the DNA is TGTGCCAGCAGCTTAAAGCCTTACCTTTCCTACGAGCAGTACTTC.